This is a list of T cell receptor beta chains from one sample in a study of CD8 T cell repertoires and HIV-1 epitope variants. Sequencing used immunoSEQ multiplex PCR; TCRdb keeps in-frame clones, though not all of them. The sample records 6,000 or so clones, 55% to 80% being singletons. Antigens for these TCRs are unknown. Sequencing was done on a sample of cultured CD8+ T cells derived from PBMCs. These receptors all come from a male donor with HIV. Each CDR3 is given with its conserved first and last residue. The order of the fields is V gene, J gene, clone size, D gene, CDR3 length, CDR3 DNA, CDR3 protein. D genes are given only for firm matches. Rows give clone size only sometimes, using once, few, many, or a class for an expanded clone.

V gene: TRBV7-3
J gene: TRBJ2-7
clone size: -
D gene: -
CDR3 length: 12
CDR3 DNA: TGTGCCAGCAGCTTAACAGGGCAAGAGCAGTACTTC
CDR3 protein: CASSLTGQEQYF

V gene: TRBV6-5
J gene: TRBJ2-2
clone size: once
D gene: -
CDR3 length: 14
CDR3 DNA: TGTGCCAGCAGTGACAAGGGGGAGACCGGGGAGCTGTTTTTT
CDR3 protein: CASSDKGETGELFF

V gene: TRBV30
J gene: TRBJ1-2
clone size: few
D gene: -
CDR3 length: 14
CDR3 DNA: TGTGCCTGGAATTCCCGACAGCCTAACTATGGCTACACCTTC
CDR3 protein: CAWNSRQPNYGYTF

V gene: TRBV7-2
J gene: TRBJ2-4
clone size: -
D gene: TRBD1
CDR3 length: 17
CDR3 DNA: TGTGCCAGCAGCTTAGCTCCGACCGGGACAGGGGGCACCATTCAGTACTTC
CDR3 protein: CASSLAPTGTGGTIQYF

V gene: TRBV4-3
J gene: TRBJ1-6
clone size: -
D gene: -
CDR3 length: 15
CDR3 DNA: TGCGCCAGCAGCCTCAGCTCTGGGGCCAATTCACCCCTCCACTTT
CDR3 protein: CASSLSSGANSPLHF

V gene: TRBV9
J gene: TRBJ2-7
clone size: -
D gene: TRBD1
CDR3 length: 14
CDR3 DNA: TGTGCCAGCAGCGCGACAGGGGTAGCCTACGAGCAGTACTTC
CDR3 protein: CASSATGVAYEQYF

V gene: TRBV19
J gene: TRBJ1-5
clone size: -
D gene: TRBD1
CDR3 length: 16
CDR3 DNA: TGTGCCAGTAGTGCGGGACAGGGTAATCGCAATCAGCCCCAGCATTTT
CDR3 protein: CASSAGQGNRNQPQHF

V gene: TRBV27
J gene: TRBJ2-7
clone size: -
D gene: -
CDR3 length: 14
CDR3 DNA: TGTGCCAGCAGTTTATTCGGGGGTAGCAACGAGCAGTACTTC
CDR3 protein: CASSLFGGSNEQYF

V gene: TRBV4-2
J gene: TRBJ1-1
clone size: few
D gene: -
CDR3 length: 15
CDR3 DNA: TGTGCCAGCAGCCAAGAGGGGGTGGGGAACACTGAAGCTTTCTTT
CDR3 protein: CASSQEGVGNTEAFF

V gene: TRBV19
J gene: TRBJ1-4
clone size: -
D gene: -
CDR3 length: 12
CDR3 DNA: TGTGCCAGTAGGGACGGCGCGGAAAAACTGTTTTTT
CDR3 protein: CASRDGAEKLFF

V gene: TRBV6-5
J gene: TRBJ2-1
clone size: -
D gene: TRBD2
CDR3 length: 16
CDR3 DNA: TGTGCCAGCAGTTACTCATCGTCTAGCGGTTACAATGAGCAGTTCTTC
CDR3 protein: CASSYSSSSGYNEQFF

V gene: TRBV11-2
J gene: TRBJ2-7
clone size: -
D gene: TRBD1
CDR3 length: 16
CDR3 DNA: TGTGCCAGCAGCTTCGGTCGGACAGGGAGCTCCTACGAGCAGTACTTC
CDR3 protein: CASSFGRTGSSYEQYF

V gene: TRBV5-4
J gene: TRBJ2-1
clone size: -
D gene: -
CDR3 length: 15
CDR3 DNA: TGTGCCAGCAGCTTTTGGGACGCCGCCTACAATGAGCAGTTCTTC
CDR3 protein: CASSFWDAAYNEQFF

V gene: TRBV19
J gene: TRBJ1-5
clone size: -
D gene: -
CDR3 length: 15
CDR3 DNA: TGTGCCAGTAGTATCGGGACAAGAAGCAATCAGCCCCAGCATTTT
CDR3 protein: CASSIGTRSNQPQHF

V gene: TRBV19
J gene: TRBJ2-2
clone size: -
D gene: -
CDR3 length: 12
CDR3 DNA: TGTGCCAGTAGTGGGAGCGACGGGGAGCTGTTTTTT
CDR3 protein: CASSGSDGELFF

V gene: TRBV6-5
J gene: TRBJ2-7
clone size: -
D gene: -
CDR3 length: 14
CDR3 DNA: TGTGCCAGCAGTTCTGAGACAGACCCCTACGAGCAGTACTTC
CDR3 protein: CASSSETDPYEQYF

V gene: TRBV28
J gene: TRBJ1-1
clone size: -
D gene: TRBD1
CDR3 length: 13
CDR3 DNA: TGTGCCAGCAGTTTAGAGGGGGCAACTGAAGCTTTCTTT
CDR3 protein: CASSLEGATEAFF